Sequencing of this T cell receptor beta chain was carried out in a study of identical twins. The ends lost 4 bases at V and 8 bases at J; junction bases unmatched: 8. This CDR3 comprises 14 residues. The germline V gene encodes CDR1 SGHVS and CDR2 FQNEAQ. Ten or more counts support this clonotype. TCRdb fed the 5' RACE reads into MiXCR, producing one record per CDR3 protein. The sample contains around 490,000 distinct CDR3 sequences, about 22% of which appear only once. This sample also appeared in a second study, on yellow fever vaccine responses in identical twins.

The TCR comes from a woman under 30 in good health. Sequencing was done on a sample of CD4+ T cells sorted from blood. V usage is TRBV7-8 and J usage is TRBJ1-2, with 9 bases aligning to TRBD1. CDR3 amino acids: CASSSITGGRGYTF. DNA for the CDR3: TGTGCCAGCAGCTCAATCACAGGGGGCCGGGGCTACACCTTC. The full variable domain, with the rest looked up from reference TRBV7-8 and TRBJ1-2, is GAGVSQSPRYKVAKRGQDVALRCDPISGHVSLFWYQQALGQGPEFLTYFQNEAQLDKSGLPSDRFFAERPEGSVSTLKIQRTQQEDSAVYLCASSSITGGRGYTFGSGTRLTVV.